Below are 5 T cell receptor beta chains sequenced from a single sample in a study of blood T cell repertoires in COVID-19. Generated by immunoSEQ multiplex PCR, the TCRdb table keeps only in-frame clones and is missing some. The data show about 220,000 clones, about four fifths seen once. The sample was PBMCs or T cells enriched from blood (not recorded which). Source of these receptors: a woman between 40 and 55 years old who had recovered from COVID-19.

This rearrangement joins TRBV3-1 (or the pseudogene TRBV3-2) to TRBJ1-4; D uncertain. Trimming removed 0 bases from V and 1 base from J, with 9 bases in between. The CDR3 totals 16 residues. The germline gives CDR1 LGHDT, CDR2 YNNKEL (reference sequence). The CDR3 DNA sequence: TGTGCCAGCAGCCAAGATCCCCGAGGAACTAATGAAAAACTGTTTTTT. This encodes CASSQDPRGTNEKLFF.

V is TRBV27 and J is TRBJ2-7; D perhaps matches TRBD2 (6 bases). The CDR3 is 15 amino acids. V was shortened by 6 bases and J by 7 bases, with 22 bases between the two germline ends. Germline V gives CDR1 MNHEY, CDR2 SMNVEV (reference sequence). The CDR3 DNA follows: TGTGCCAGCAGATCCGGGACTGAGGGATTGAGTGAGCAGTACTTC. Translating gives CASRSGTEGLSEQYF.

This chain links TRBV25-1 with TRBJ2-7, with 8 bases matching TRBD2. CDR1 and CDR2 from the germline V gene are MGHDK and SYGVNS. The trim removed 1 base at V and 7 bases at J, leaving 18 bases unmatched. The CDR3 spans 18 residues. CDR3 nucleotides: TGTGCCAGCAGTGAATCTCATCAGGAGCGGGAGCGCCTCCTGGAGCAGTACTTC. Protein product: CASSESHQERERLLEQYF.

J is TRBJ2-6 and V is TRBV21-1; the table's D gene call, TRBD1, was not cross checked with the DNA. TRBV21-1 is a pseudogene locus. CDR3 length equals 21 residues. The CDR3 spells CASKQAPGQGGATSGANVLTF. Written as DNA, the CDR3 is TGTGCCAGCAAGCAAGCTCCGGGACAGGGGGGGGCTACCTCTGGGGCCAACGTCCTGACTTTC.

The V and J genes are TRBV6-5 and TRBJ1-4; D may be TRBD1 (5 bases). The CDR3 consists of 15 residues. Germline loops: CDR1 MNHEY, CDR2 SVGAGI. V shed 4 bases and J shed 0 bases, with 9 bases lying between them. The CDR3 region is CASSSDRATNEKLFF. CDR3 coding DNA: TGTGCCAGCAGTTCAGACAGAGCAACTAATGAAAAACTGTTTTTT.